The 17 T cell receptor beta chains below all came from one sample that was sequenced in a study of blood T cell repertoires in COVID-19. Assay: immunoSEQ multiplex PCR; the TCRdb copy retains only in-frame clones and omits some. The table lists some 300,000 clones, roughly 91% of them singletons. Material: PBMCs or T cells enriched from blood (not recorded which). Source of these receptors: a woman between 45 and 65 years old who had been exposed to COVID-19.

CDR3 DNA sequence: TGCGCCAGCAGCCAAGAGAGCCTGCGCAATCAGCCCCAGCATTTT. Translating gives CASSQESLRNQPQHF. This chain uses TRBV4-1 with TRBJ1-5; D is ambiguous. CDR1 MGHRA and CDR2 YSYEKL come from the germline V gene. The CDR3 runs to 15 residues. V gave up 0 bases and J gave up 2 bases, with 8 bases separating them.

This chain connects TRBV3-1 (or the pseudogene TRBV3-2) to TRBJ1-3; D gene uncertain. V gave up 8 bases and J gave up 4 bases, with 9 bases separating them. The CDR3 has 12 residues. Germline assignment: CDR1 LGHDT and CDR2 YNNKEL (reference sequence). The CDR3 sequence: CASEAPGNTIYF. CDR3 nucleotides: TGTGCCAGCGAGGCGCCGGGAAACACCATATATTTT.

The rearrangement joins TRBV19 to TRBJ2-7, with 7 bases that match TRBD1. V was clipped by 9 bases and J by 1 base; unmatched bases: 9. The CDR3 contains 14 residues. Germline V lookup: CDR1 LNHDA, CDR2 SQIVND (reference sequence). CDR3 loop: CASAVPGGSYEQYF. CDR3 nucleotides: TGTGCCAGCGCCGTACCAGGGGGATCCTACGAGCAGTACTTC.

This chain connects TRBV12-3 or TRBV12-4 to TRBJ2-7; no definite D call. CDR3 length: 13 amino acids. Trimming took off 1 base at V and 2 bases at J, with 6 bases between the two ends. DNA of the CDR3: TGTGCCAGCAGTTTAGGACATGCCTACGAGCAGTACTTC. It codes for CASSLGHAYEQYF.

In regard to this clone: This specimen includes other DNA sequences encoding the same CDR3. CDR3 bases: TGTGCCAGCAGTTTGACGGGGGGCAATCAGCCCCAGCATTTT. Translated, it gives CASSLTGGNQPQHF. This chain links TRBV28 with TRBJ1-5; D possibly corresponds to TRBD1 (5 bases). Deletions cut 3 bases from V and 2 bases from J, with 8 bases between. Germline CDR1 MDHEN, CDR2 SYDVKM. CDR3 length: 14 residues.

The V gene is TRBV4-1, the J gene TRBJ2-3, with 7 bases lining up with TRBD2. The CDR3 covers 16 residues. V gave up 2 bases and J gave up 3 bases; unmatched junction bases: 8. Germline values: CDR1 MGHRA, CDR2 YSYEKL. The CDR3 sequence is CASSQYPGLTTDTQYF. In DNA form, the CDR3 reads TGCGCCAGCAGCCAATACCCGGGACTAACAACAGATACGCAGTATTTT.

This chain links TRBV3-1 (or the pseudogene TRBV3-2) with TRBJ2-6, with 7 bases matching TRBD1. The length of the CDR3 is 17 residues. Germline trimming cut 0 bases from V and 0 bases from J; bases unmatched to any gene: 2. The germline CDR1 and CDR2 sequences are LGHDT and YNNKEL (reference sequence). The DNA of the CDR3 is TGTGCCAGCAGCCAAGAAGGGGGCGTCTCTGGGGCCAACGTCCTGACTTTC. Translating gives CASSQEGGVSGANVLTF.

The chain has TRBV30 and TRBJ1-5, with 7 bases matching TRBD1. Germline values: CDR1 GTSNPN, CDR2 SVGIG (reference sequence). The CDR3 covers 15 residues. Trimming at V came to 2 bases and at J to 5 bases, leaving 9 bases not matched to a gene. The CDR3 loop reads CAWSTPQGRYQPQHF. The CDR3 nucleotides are TGTGCCTGGAGTACCCCACAGGGGCGGTATCAGCCCCAGCATTTT.

The V call is TRBV19, the J call TRBJ2-7; 7 nucleotides line up with TRBD1. Per germline, CDR1 LNHDA and CDR2 SQIVND (reference sequence). Trimming removed 5 bases from V and 2 bases from J; junction bases left unmatched: 6. CDR3 length: 14 residues. The CDR3 reads CASSRGQRPYEQYF. CDR3 sequence (DNA): TGTGCCAGTAGTCGGGGACAGCGTCCCTACGAGCAGTACTTC.

The chain joins TRBV28 to TRBJ2-1, with 7 positions matching TRBD1. Trimming at V came to 5 bases and at J to 0 bases, leaving 7 bases not matched to a gene. The CDR3 length is 16 residues. CDR1 MDHEN and CDR2 SYDVKM come from the germline V gene. The CDR3 DNA reads TGTGCCAGCAGTCCCCCAGGGGGTGCCTCCTACAATGAGCAGTTCTTC. Protein: CASSPPGGASYNEQFF.

The V gene is TRBV19, the J gene TRBJ2-2; D is perhaps TRBD1 (6 bases). The CDR3 has 14 residues. V lost 6 bases and J lost 4, with 12 bases in between. Per germline, CDR1 LNHDA and CDR2 SQIVND (reference sequence). CDR3 DNA sequence: TGTGCCAGTAGGGGATCAGGGGTCACCGGGGAGCTGTTTTTT. It yields the protein CASRGSGVTGELFF.

The chain has TRBV3-1 (or the pseudogene TRBV3-2) and TRBJ2-2; 8 positions match TRBD2. This CDR3 comprises 16 residues. J lost 4 bases, V lost 1 base, and 5 bases had no gene match. Looked up from germline, CDR1 is LGHDT and CDR2 is YNNKEL (reference sequence). The CDR3 DNA is TGTGCCAGCAGCCAAGGTAGCGGGGTAGGCACCGGGGAGCTGTTTTTT. Translating gives CASSQGSGVGTGELFF.

J is TRBJ2-3 and V is TRBV7-6, with 9 bases that match TRBD2. Per germline, CDR1 SGHVS and CDR2 FNYEAQ. The CDR3 is 19 residues long. Trimming cost V 5 bases and J 0 bases; bases outside gene matches: 15. This chain's CDR3 is CASSLKPPAGGQSTDTQYF. In DNA form, the CDR3 reads TGTGCCAGCAGCCTAAAGCCGCCAGCGGGGGGCCAGAGCACAGATACGCAGTATTTT.

The J gene is TRBJ2-1, the V gene TRBV7-2; TRBD2 might be the D (5 bases). V shed 2 bases and J shed 0 bases, with 11 bases lying between them. Germline V lookup: CDR1 SGHTA, CDR2 FQGNSA. The length of the CDR3 is 16 residues. The CDR3: CASSLSPGYSYNEQFF. CDR3 coding DNA: TGTGCCAGCAGCTTATCACCGGGGTACTCCTACAATGAGCAGTTCTTC.

The J gene is TRBJ2-4, the V gene TRBV28; D is perhaps TRBD1 (5 bases). Deletions cut 3 bases from V and 7 bases from J, with 16 bases between. This CDR3 region has 15 residues. The germline CDR1 and CDR2 sequences are MDHEN and SYDVKM. In nucleotides, the CDR3 is TGTGCCAGCAGTTTTGAGGACGGAGCAGGGAACATTCAGTACTTC. Translation: CASSFEDGAGNIQYF.

J is TRBJ2-7 and V is TRBV15; 9 bases align to TRBD2. Germline loops: CDR1 LNHNV, CDR2 YYDKDF (reference sequence). Trimming at V came to 8 bases and at J to 3 bases, leaving 8 bases not matched to a gene. This CDR3 spans 14 amino acids. The CDR3 reads CATGPAGGLYEQYF. The CDR3 bases are TGTGCCACCGGTCCAGCGGGGGGTCTCTACGAGCAGTACTTC.

Turning to this clone: Other DNA sequences in the sample encode the same CDR3. The V gene is TRBV6-1, the J gene TRBJ2-5, with TRBD2 matching over 11 bases. The CDR3 is 16 residues long. V lost 2 bases and J lost 1; bases outside the gene matches: 3. Germline V lookup: CDR1 MNHNS, CDR2 SASEGT. The CDR3, as DNA: TGTGCCAGCAGTGAATCGCTAGCGGGAGGCCAAGAGACCCAGTACTTC. Protein product: CASSESLAGGQETQYF.